This T cell receptor (beta chain) was recorded in a study of T cell repertoires in aging, cancer and after chemotherapy. As for the study in general: Chronic lymphocytic leukemia patients on fludarabine- or bendamustine-based regimens gave paired samples before and after chemotherapy.

Rearranged V-D-J TRB sequences were amplified with a mixed TRB-A/B primer pool. TCRdb re-derived calls from the multiplex PCR reads in MiXCR, one entry per CDR3 protein. Here the sample spans 4,000 to 6,000 distinct CDR3 sequences, roughly 20% being singletons. TCR beta rearrangements were amplified from peripheral blood genomic DNA. The germline V and J ends were trimmed by 5 bases and 2 bases, with 10 bases remaining between them. Germline CDR1 and CDR2: SGHTA and FQGNSA. The CDR3 covers 14 residues. The source is a human donor with a blood cancer. This sequence joins TRBV7-2 and TRBJ1-5, with D unresolved. The sequenced sample was blood. The CDR3 DNA reads TGTGCCAGCAGCCCCACGCCGGGCAATCAGCCCCAGCATTTT. Translation: CASSPTPGNQPQHF.